A single T cell receptor beta chain is shown here with its context. Its specificity is not known. The V gene's germline CDR1 is KGHSH and CDR2 LQKENI. The CDR3 sequence is 14 residues long. V was pared by 4 bases and J by 4 bases, with 12 bases between. The sample comes from a study of CD4 T cells in relation to SARS-CoV-2 and coronaviruses. Libraries were prepared by immunoSEQ multiplex PCR; TCRdb keeps only in-frame clonotypes and omits some of them. Of fewer than 20,000 clones listed, roughly four fifths are singletons. CD4+ T cells from unexposed donors were obtained before the COVID-19 pandemic (2011-2018). CD4+ T cells were isolated from the cells after more than 8 days of culture.

J is TRBJ2-3 and V is TRBV18, with D tentatively TRBD1 (7 bases). Sequencing used CD4+ T cells from PBMCs, cultured in vitro. This clonotype originated in a human donor in good health. CDR3 sequence (DNA): TGTGCCAGCTCACAAGGAGGGGGCGCAGATACGCAGTATTTT. It specifies CASSQGGGADTQYF.